The next 19 T cell receptor beta chains were all read from a single sample in a study of T cell changes during pregnancy in multiple sclerosis. Libraries were prepared by immunoSEQ multiplex PCR; TCRdb keeps only in-frame clonotypes and omits some of them. The table includes over 40,000 clones, over 90% detected once. This sample comprised CD4+ T cells from peripheral blood mononuclear cells, obtained in the second trimester of pregnancy. The receptors were sampled from a female donor with multiple sclerosis, enrolled in a pregnancy study.

V gene TRBV10-3 combines with J gene TRBJ2-7; 7 nucleotides agree with TRBD1. Germline CDR1 reads ENHRY; CDR2 reads SYGVKD. The V gene end was trimmed by 10 bases and the J gene end by 5 bases; junction bases not matched to a gene: 14. The CDR3 covers 14 residues. The CDR3 sequence: CATNSKGAGDEQYF. In DNA form, the CDR3 reads TGTGCCACTAACTCTAAGGGGGCGGGTGACGAGCAGTACTTC.

The CDR3 is CASSKQGRTEAFF. CDR3 DNA: TGTGCCAGCAGCAAACAGGGTCGAACTGAAGCTTTCTTT. The V gene is TRBV9, the J gene TRBJ1-1; a weak D match, TRBD1 (6 bases). V gave up 4 bases and J gave up 5 bases, with 12 bases separating them. This CDR3 contains 13 residues. Germline assignment: CDR1 SGDLS and CDR2 YYNGEE.

The V call is TRBV2, the J call TRBJ2-3; 10 nucleotides match TRBD2. Trimming cost V 6 bases and J 2 bases; bases outside gene matches: 2. Germline loops: CDR1 SNHLY, CDR2 FYNNEI. This CDR3 is built from 14 residues. The CDR3 nucleotides read TGTGCCAGCAGCCTAGCGGGGGCCACAGATACGCAGTATTTT. As protein: CASSLAGATDTQYF.

This clone appeared a single time. Other DNA sequences from this sample encode an identical CDR3 as well. The gene calls are TRBV5-1 and TRBJ2-7; 9 bases fit TRBD2. CDR1 SGHRS and CDR2 YFSETQ come from the germline V gene. There are 16 residues in the CDR3. The V segment lost 4 bases and the J segment 2 bases; nucleotides outside the gene matches: 10. The CDR3 loop reads CASSAERGALTYEQYF. CDR3 nucleotides: TGCGCCAGCAGCGCGGAGCGGGGGGCGCTAACCTACGAGCAGTACTTC.

V is TRBV5-4 and J is TRBJ1-6; D gene uncertain. The CDR3 spans 16 residues. V shed 0 bases and J shed 2 bases, with 9 bases lying between them. Germline V gene lookup returns CDR1 SGHNT and CDR2 YYREEE (reference sequence). CDR3 protein: CASSLGATTYNSPLHF. The CDR3 nucleotides are TGTGCCAGCAGCTTGGGGGCAACGACCTATAATTCACCCCTCCACTTT.

The CDR3 is CASSFGREETQYF. The CDR3 nucleotides read TGTGCCAGCAGCTTTGGCAGGGAAGAGACCCAGTACTTC. The rearrangement uses TRBV7-3 and TRBJ2-5, with a weak D call TRBD1 (5 bases). The germline V gene encodes CDR1 SGHTA and CDR2 FQGTGA. The CDR3 runs 13 residues. The V end was cut by 3 bases, the J end by 3 bases, with 8 bases between. The entire variable domain, with the rest obtained from reference TRBV7-3 and TRBJ2-5, is as follows: GAGVSQTPSNKVTEKGKYVELRCDPISGHTALYWYRQSLGQGPEFLIYFQGTGAADDSGLPNDRFFAVRPEGSVSTLKIQRTERGDSAVYLCASSFGREETQYFGPGTRLLVL.

The chain is built from TRBV9 and TRBJ2-5; 9 bases map to TRBD1. Germline lookup yields CDR1 SGDLS and CDR2 YYNGEE. The CDR3 extends over 15 amino acids. After removal of 4 bases from V and 4 bases from J, the junction contained 8 bases not matched to a gene. The chain's CDR3 is CASSQPGQGVETQYF. The CDR3 region has the DNA TGTGCCAGCAGCCAACCGGGACAGGGAGTAGAGACCCAGTACTTC.

The chain uses TRBV4-2 and TRBJ1-2, with D possibly TRBD1 on 5 matching bases. This CDR3 is built from 16 residues. Germline V gene sequence: CDR1 LGHNA, CDR2 YNFKEQ. V was clipped by 0 bases and J by 1 base, with 12 bases between them. For the CDR3, the DNA is TGTGCCAGCAGCCAAGATAACCAGGGTCTTAACTATGGCTACACCTTC. Encoded protein: CASSQDNQGLNYGYTF.

This clone was observed a few times. The chain couples TRBV14 to TRBJ2-5; a possible D gene is TRBD2 (5 bases). Trimming cost V 0 bases and J 5 bases, with 13 bases left between them. Per the germline V gene, CDR1 is SGHDN and CDR2 is FVKESK. The CDR3 consists of 15 residues. CDR3 sequence: CASSQDIRGSETQYF. The DNA of the CDR3 is TGTGCCAGCAGCCAAGATATAAGAGGGAGTGAGACCCAGTACTTC. The complete variable domain, with remaining parts taken from reference TRBV14 and TRBJ2-5, reads EAGVTQFPSHSVIEKGQTVTLRCDPISGHDNLYWYRRVMGKEIKFLLHFVKESKQDESGMPNNRFLAERTGGTYSTLKVQPAELEDSGVYFCASSQDIRGSETQYFGPGTRLLVL.

The chain recombines TRBV5-6 with TRBJ1-2; the D is unclear. Trimming cost V 4 bases and J 8 bases, with 15 bases left between them. CDR3 size: 13 residues. Germline CDR1 SGHDT, CDR2 YYEEEE. In nucleotides, the CDR3 is TGTGCCAGCAGCATCTCTACTCTAATCGGCTACACCTTC. As protein: CASSISTLIGYTF. Combining the CDR3 with reference TRBV5-6 and TRBJ1-2 gives the whole variable domain DAGVTQSPTHLIKTRGQQVTLRCSPKSGHDTVSWYQQALGQGPQFIFQYYEEEERQRGNFPDRFSGHQFPNYSSELNVNALLLGDSALYLCASSISTLIGYTFGSGTRLTVV.

The chain links TRBV18 to TRBJ2-3, with 11 bases fitting TRBD2. Germline V CDR1 and CDR2: KGHSH, LQKENI. The V segment lost 6 bases and the J segment 4 bases; nucleotides outside the gene matches: 9. The CDR3 runs 16 residues. CDR3 sequence (DNA): TGTGCCAGCTCGGCCCTAGCGGGGGGCCCGGCAGATACGCAGTATTTT. Protein sequence: CASSALAGGPADTQYF.

This sequence joins TRBV7-2 and TRBJ2-5, with D possibly TRBD2 on 5 matching bases. Germline V CDR1 and CDR2: SGHTA, FQGNSA. The V end lost 2 bases, the J end lost 5 bases, and 9 bases lay between the germline ends. The CDR3 sequence is 13 residues long. CDR3 sequence reads: CASSLKGGETQYF. CDR3 coding DNA: TGTGCCAGCAGCTTAAAAGGCGGGGAGACCCAGTACTTC.

The rearrangement joins TRBV20-1 to TRBJ2-7; unclear D gene. CDR3 length: 11 residues. Germline CDR1 reads DFQATT; CDR2 reads SNEGSKA (reference sequence). The germline V and J ends were trimmed by 0 bases and 4 bases, with 4 bases remaining between them. The CDR3 sequence: CSARDYYEQYF. In DNA form, the CDR3 reads TGCAGTGCTAGAGATTATTACGAGCAGTACTTC.

The chain uses TRBV29-1 and TRBJ2-7; tentatively, D is TRBD1 (7 bases). V lost 6 bases to trimming and J lost 7 bases, with 22 bases between them. CDR3 length equals 14 residues. CDR1 is SQVTM, CDR2 ANQGSEA, per germline. This CDR3 is CSVEGQLPLGEQYF. CDR3 in DNA: TGCAGCGTGGAGGGACAGCTCCCTCTTGGGGAGCAGTACTTC.

V gene TRBV19 combines with J gene TRBJ1-5, with 9 bases lining up with TRBD1. J gave up 6 bases and V 7 bases, and 10 bases lay outside the gene matches. Per germline, CDR1 LNHDA and CDR2 SQIVND (reference sequence). The CDR3 is 15 amino acids. CDR3 DNA: TGTGCCAGTAATCGACAGGGGGTCAGGAGTCAGCCCCAGCATTTT. Protein: CASNRQGVRSQPQHF. The complete variable domain, with remaining parts taken from reference TRBV19 and TRBJ1-5, reads DGGITQSPKYLFRKEGQNVTLSCEQNLNHDAMYWYRQDPGQGLRLIYYSQIVNDFQKGDIAEGYSVSREKKESFPLTVTSAQKNPTAFYLCASNRQGVRSQPQHFGDGTRLSIL.

The genes are TRBV6-1 and TRBJ2-3, with 9 nucleotides matching TRBD2. The CDR3 extends over 15 amino acids. V was clipped by 6 bases and J by 4 bases; unmatched bases: 8. CDR1 and CDR2 (germline): MNHNS, SASEGT. This CDR3 reads CASRKRGAGPDTQYF. In DNA, the CDR3 is TGTGCCAGCAGGAAGCGGGGGGCGGGTCCAGATACGCAGTATTTT.

This chain joins TRBV11-2 and TRBJ1-4; no clear D. Germline V gene data show CDR1 as SGHAT and CDR2 as FQNNGV. CDR3 length: 11 amino acids. Trimming took 5 bases from V and 8 from J, leaving 6 bases between them. The CDR3 region is CASSQVEKLFF. Here the CDR3 DNA reads TGTGCCAGCAGCCAGGTAGAAAAACTGTTTTTT.

Here the CDR3 reads CASSLGGDHNEQFF. CDR3 sequence (DNA): TGTGCCAGCAGCTTGGGGGGCGACCACAATGAGCAGTTCTTC. The chain carries TRBV5-4 and TRBJ2-1; TRBD1 is a possible D gene (5 bases). This CDR3 has 14 residues. Germline V gene data show CDR1 as SGHNT and CDR2 as YYREEE (reference sequence). V lost 0 bases to trimming and J lost 5 bases, with 9 bases between them.

The chain uses TRBV6-4 and TRBJ2-1; the D gene is possibly TRBD2 (6 bases). Per the germline V gene, CDR1 is MRHNA and CDR2 is SNTAGT. CDR3 length equals 16 residues. V was trimmed by 11 bases and J by 2 bases, leaving 22 bases between them. The CDR3 loop reads CASGEGPGTPYNEQFF. The DNA of the CDR3 is TGTGCCTCCGGAGAAGGTCCCGGGACTCCCTACAATGAGCAGTTCTTC.